The 14 T cell receptor beta chains below all came from one sample that was sequenced in a study of T cells in Graves' hyperthyroidism and ophthalmopathy. The source material, RNA transcripts, was used to amplify TCR beta CDR3 regions. The TCR CDR3 first-round RT-PCR relied on the HTBI primer set. TCRdb analysed the multiplex PCR reads with MiXCR anew, one entry per CDR3 protein. The sample consists of a few hundred thousand distinct CDR3 sequences, around 21% of them appearing once. Source material: blood. The receptors stem from a man aged 18 to 35 with Graves' hyperthyroidism.

This clonotype has at least ten counts. The J gene is TRBJ1-6, the V gene TRBV6-1; 7 positions match TRBD1. CDR3 length equals 15 residues. Trimming took 6 bases from V and 3 from J; bases not matched to a gene: 5. The germline CDR1 and CDR2 sequences are MNHNS and SASEGT. The CDR3 coding sequence is TGTGCCAGCAGCTCCGGGACAGTCTATAATTCACCCCTCCACTTT. Translating gives CASSSGTVYNSPLHF.

Many counts were recorded for this clonotype. J is TRBJ2-5 and V is TRBV6-2 or TRBV6-3, with 10 bases fitting TRBD2. Germline CDR1 MNHEY, CDR2 SVGEGT. The junction had 14 bases not matched to a gene; V was cut back by 7 bases and J by 0 bases. The CDR3 covers 18 residues. The CDR3 protein is CASTYPLAGAWNQETQYF. CDR3 bases: TGTGCCAGCACCTACCCCCTAGCGGGGGCCTGGAACCAAGAGACCCAGTACTTC.

This chain joins TRBV12-3 or TRBV12-4 and TRBJ2-7, with D possibly being TRBD2 (6 bases). The CDR3 totals 15 residues. Trimming removed 4 bases from V and 0 bases from J, with 13 bases in between. CDR3 bases: TGTGCCAGCAGTTCGTTGACGGAGGGCTCCTACGAGCAGTACTTC. It yields the protein CASSSLTEGSYEQYF.

Ten or more counts support this clonotype. The V call is TRBV20-1, the J call TRBJ2-5; a possible D gene is TRBD2 (5 bases). The V gene's germline CDR1 is DFQATT and CDR2 SNEGSKA (reference sequence). This CDR3 has 16 residues. Trimming took off 0 bases at V and 1 base at J, with 15 bases between the two ends. CDR3 sequence (DNA): TGCAGTGCTAGAGATTCGGCTAGTGCGGGCCAAGAGACCCAGTACTTC. This gives the protein CSARDSASAGQETQYF.

This clonotype has only one observation. The chain is built from TRBV24-1 and TRBJ2-7; D may be TRBD1 or TRBD2 (5 bases each). The V end lost 4 bases, the J end lost 5 bases, and 17 bases lay between the germline ends. This CDR3 spans 15 amino acids. Germline V gene data show CDR1 as KGHDR and CDR2 as SFDVKD. The CDR3 nucleotides are TGTGCCACCAGTGACCGGACTGGGGCAAGTGACGAGCAGTACTTC. Amino acids: CATSDRTGASDEQYF.

The chain joins TRBV28 to TRBJ2-7, with 10 bases lining up with TRBD2. The germline V gene has CDR1 MDHEN and CDR2 SYDVKM. J gave up 3 bases and V 8 bases, and 13 bases lay outside the gene matches. The CDR3 spans 16 residues. The CDR3 sequence: CASSPVSLAGDYEQYF. The CDR3 region has the DNA TGTGCCAGCTCACCCGTAAGTCTAGCGGGGGACTACGAGCAGTACTTC. The full variable domain, rest sourced from reference TRBV28 and TRBJ2-7, is DVKVTQSSRYLVKRTGEKVFLECVQDMDHENMFWYRQDPGLGLRLIYFSYDVKMKEKGDIPEGYSVSREKKERFSLILESASTNQTSMYLCASSPVSLAGDYEQYFGPGTRLTVT.

The chain's CDR3 is CASSPRPHEIAFF. CDR3 in DNA: TGTGCCAGCAGTCCCCGGCCCCACGAGATTGCTTTCTTT. The chain recombines TRBV12-3 or TRBV12-4 with TRBJ1-1; D not resolved. Trimming took 5 bases from V and 11 from J, leaving 18 bases between them. CDR3 length: 13 amino acids.

This clonotype appeared many times. The genes are TRBV11-2 and TRBJ1-5; no firm D call. Trimming removed 3 bases at V and 7 bases at J, with 10 bases between. The CDR3 is 13 amino acids. Germline V CDR1 and CDR2: SGHAT, FQNNGV. This CDR3 is CASSFEGGQPQHF. The CDR3 DNA sequence: TGTGCCAGCAGCTTCGAGGGTGGCCAGCCCCAGCATTTT.

This clonotype was recorded a few times. The V call is TRBV7-8, the J call TRBJ1-2, with D possibly matching TRBD1 (5 bases). The CDR3 extends over 16 amino acids. CDR1 is SGHVS and CDR2 is FQNEAQ in the germline V gene. V dropped 6 bases and J dropped 4 bases, with 21 bases sitting between them. DNA for the CDR3: TGTGCCAGCAGTTGGGGCCGACGGGAGCCTTCCTATGGCTACACCTTC. This sequence encodes CASSWGRREPSYGYTF.

The sample holds a few counts of this clonotype. V and J are TRBV6-1 and TRBJ1-2, with no clear D. Trimming shortened V by 5 bases and J by 8 bases, and 18 bases separated the two germline ends. The CDR3 sequence is 14 residues long. Germline values: CDR1 MNHNS, CDR2 SASEGT. CDR3 in amino acids: CASSTPRTAGGYTF. The CDR3 nucleotides are TGTGCCAGCAGTACCCCAAGGACCGCGGGCGGCTACACCTTC.

This clonotype was picked up a small number of times. This chain links TRBV27 with TRBJ1-6; D is uncertain. The V end lost 1 base, the J end lost 13 bases, and 20 bases lay between the germline ends. The CDR3 totals 16 residues. Germline loops: CDR1 MNHEY, CDR2 SMNVEV (reference sequence). As DNA, the CDR3 is TGTGCCAGCAGTTTATATGGTCCCCACTCCCAAATCCCCCTCCACTTT. The encoded protein is CASSLYGPHSQIPLHF.

A word on this clonotype: Just one base apart from a much larger clone, this may be a read error. The gene calls are TRBV2 and TRBJ2-5; no reliable D call. The germline V gene has CDR1 SNHLY and CDR2 FYNNEI. The CDR3 totals 13 residues. CDR3 residues: CASSVRPQETKYF. DNA of the CDR3: TGTGCCAGCAGTGTCAGGCCTCAAGAGACCAAGTACTTC.

This clonotype was recorded at least ten times. V gene TRBV12-3 or TRBV12-4 combines with J gene TRBJ1-2; the D gene is possibly TRBD1 (6 bases). V lost 5 bases and J lost 7, with 14 bases in between. The CDR3 sequence is 13 residues long. The CDR3 bases are TGTGCCAGCAGTCCCTGGACAGCTACTGGCTACACCTTC. Translating it yields CASSPWTATGYTF.

The gene calls are TRBV6-5 and TRBJ2-7; TRBD1 agrees at 9 bases. Germline V lookup: CDR1 MNHEY, CDR2 SVGAGI. J gave up 2 bases and V 0 bases, and 5 bases lay outside the gene matches. CDR3 length: 16 amino acids. In nucleotides, the CDR3 is TGTGCCAGCAGTTACTCAGGACAGGGGCCTCCCTACGAGCAGTACTTC. Its translation: CASSYSGQGPPYEQYF.